This is a list of T cell receptor beta chains from one sample in a study of blood T cell repertoires in COVID-19. Generated by immunoSEQ multiplex PCR, the TCRdb table keeps only in-frame clones and is missing some. This sample has 350,000 or so clones, with 70% to 90% found just once. Sequencing was done on a sample of PBMCs or T cells enriched from blood (not recorded which). Receptors were obtained from a woman in her 40s with acute COVID-19. The CDR3 runs from the conserved cysteine through the conserved F or W. A D gene is named only where the DNA matches it firmly. Clone size appears in some rows only: once, few, many, or a class for an expanded clone.

D	J	length	V	size	CDR3	DNA
.	TRBJ2-5	15	TRBV2	.	CASQRLGGNGETQYF	TGTGCCAGCCAAAGACTCGGAGGGAACGGAGAGACCCAGTACTTC
TRBD2	TRBJ2-1	16	TRBV29-1	.	CSVRPRLASSYNEQFF	TGCAGCGTTCGACCCAGACTAGCGAGCTCCTACAATGAGCAGTTCTTC
.	TRBJ1-2	12	TRBV12-3/TRBV12-4	.	CASSQGAYGYTF	TGTGCCAGCAGCCAGGGTGCCTATGGCTACACCTTC
.	TRBJ1-2	15	TRBV7-9	.	CASSPFGGLGRGYTF	TGTGCCAGCAGCCCCTTTGGGGGCCTCGGGCGTGGCTACACCTTC
TRBD1	TRBJ2-7	16	TRBV2	.	CASSGTGQRSSYEQYF	TGTGCCAGCAGTGGGACAGGCCAAAGGAGCTCCTACGAGCAGTACTTC
.	TRBJ2-3	13	TRBV5-1	.	CASRVGSGDTQYF	TGCGCCAGCAGGGTCGGTTCGGGGGATACGCAGTATTTT
.	TRBJ2-6	15	TRBV19	few	CASTEGGSGANVLTF	TGTGCCAGTACTGAAGGGGGCTCTGGGGCCAACGTCCTGACTTTC
TRBD1	TRBJ2-1	15	TRBV4-1	.	CASSPDRVGANEQFF	TGCGCCAGCAGTCCGGACAGGGTAGGGGCGAATGAGCAGTTCTTC
TRBD1	TRBJ1-5	14	TRBV20-1	.	CSASRQGGNQPQHF	TGCAGTGCTAGTCGACAGGGGGGGAATCAGCCCCAGCATTTT
.	TRBJ1-1	17	TRBV7-8	.	CASSFWDEGFRNTEAFF	TGTGCCAGCAGTTTTTGGGATGAGGGTTTTAGGAACACTGAAGCTTTCTTT
.	TRBJ2-7	14	TRBV3-1/TRBV3-2	.	CASSQKKGSYEQYF	TGTGCCAGCAGCCAAAAAAAGGGGTCCTACGAGCAGTACTTC
TRBD1	TRBJ1-1	16	TRBV3-1/TRBV3-2	.	CASSRGQGAWNTEAFF	TGTGCCAGCAGCCGAGGACAGGGGGCTTGGAACACTGAAGCTTTCTTT
TRBD2	TRBJ2-2	15	TRBV11-2	.	CASSRGGTNTGELFF	TGTGCCAGCAGCCGCGGGGGTACGAACACCGGGGAGCTGTTTTTT
.	TRBJ1-4	14	TRBV7-2	.	CASSSTGTNEKLFF	TGTGCCAGCAGCTCCACCGGGACTAATGAAAAACTGTTTTTT
TRBD2	TRBJ2-1	15	TRBV27	.	CASSYRLAVYNEQFF	TGTGCCAGCAGTTACCGACTAGCGGTCTACAATGAGCAGTTCTTC
.	TRBJ2-6	15	TRBV6-2/TRBV6-3	.	CASSLQRPGANVLTF	TGTGCCAGCAGTCTACAGAGACCTGGGGCCAACGTCCTGACTTTC
TRBD1	TRBJ1-4	15	TRBV25-1	.	CASSGRQGGIQKLFF	TGTGCCAGCAGTGGGCGACAGGGTGGAATTCAAAAACTGTTTTTT
.	TRBJ2-7	16	TRBV10-3	once	CAISEWGRESIGEQYF	TGTGCCATCAGTGAGTGGGGCAGGGAATCAATAGGGGAGCAGTACTTC
TRBD1	TRBJ1-5	15	TRBV6-5	.	CASSWTGGGNQPQHF	TGTGCCAGCAGTTGGACAGGGGGCGGCAATCAGCCCCAGCATTTT
TRBD1	TRBJ2-7	15	TRBV6-2/TRBV6-3	once	CASSYSVGTGTEQYF	TGTGCCAGCAGTTACTCCGTCGGGACAGGGACCGAGCAGTACTTC
TRBD1	TRBJ1-1	15	TRBV7-9	few	CASSARQGSITEAFF	TGTGCCAGCAGCGCCCGACAGGGATCGATCACTGAAGCTTTCTTT
TRBD1	TRBJ1-5	15	TRBV27	.	CASSSQGALLQPQHF	TGTGCCAGCAGCTCTCAGGGGGCCCTTCTTCAGCCCCAGCATTTT
.	TRBJ1-1	12	TRBV12-3/TRBV12-4	few	CASSPLAGALAF	TGTGCCAGCAGCCCCCTCGCAGGGGCGCTTGCATTT
TRBD1	TRBJ1-1	14	TRBV7-9	.	CASRQNTGDREAFF	TGTGCCAGCAGGCAAAATACAGGGGATCGAGAAGCTTTCTTT
.	TRBJ1-2	14	TRBV9	.	CASSVEVRGYGYTF	TGTGCCAGCAGCGTAGAGGTGCGAGGCTATGGCTACACCTTC
TRBD1	TRBJ1-5	15	TRBV5-5	.	CASSSGTGSGQPQHF	TGTGCCAGCAGTTCCGGGACAGGGTCTGGTCAGCCCCAGCATTTT
TRBD2	TRBJ2-1	12	TRBV7-9	once	CASSLREGRGIF	TGTGCCAGCAGCTTACGAGAGGGGCGGGGGATCTTC
.	TRBJ1-3	12	TRBV3-1/TRBV3-2	.	CASSHLGNTIYF	TGTGCCAGCAGCCACCTTGGAAACACCATATATTTT
TRBD1	TRBJ2-1	14	TRBV6-2/TRBV6-3	.	CASSRGTGGNEQFF	TGTGCCAGCAGTAGGGGGACAGGGGGCAATGAGCAGTTCTTC
.	TRBJ2-7	15	TRBV4-3	.	CASSQDFARANEQYF	TGCGCCAGCAGCCAAGATTTCGCCAGGGCCAACGAGCAGTACTTC
.	TRBJ2-1	12	TRBV7-9	.	CASSRADNEQFF	TGTGCCAGCAGCAGAGCGGACAATGAGCAGTTCTTC
.	TRBJ2-3	15	TRBV24-1	.	CATSDLKGGTDTQYF	TGTGCCACCAGTGATCTTAAAGGGGGCACAGATACGCAGTATTTT
TRBD1	TRBJ1-2	16	TRBV19	few	CASSAPRDRGNYGYTF	TGTGCCAGTAGTGCCCCCCGGGACAGGGGAAACTATGGCTACACCTTC
.	TRBJ2-2	15	TRBV4-2	once	CASSQGLGDTGELFF	TGTGCCAGCAGCCAAGGACTAGGCGACACCGGGGAGCTGTTTTTT
TRBD1	TRBJ2-5	15	TRBV3-1/TRBV3-2	.	CASSRTGTGYETQYF	TGTGCCAGCAGCCGCACCGGGACAGGGTATGAGACCCAGTACTTC
TRBD1	TRBJ1-4	15	TRBV28	.	CASSPGGTGSEKLFF	TGTGCCAGCAGTCCCGGGGGGACAGGTAGTGAAAAACTGTTTTTT
TRBD1	TRBJ1-1	18	TRBV11-2	.	CASSPTAFGAGGLTEAFF	TGTGCCAGCAGCCCTACCGCCTTCGGGGCAGGGGGCTTAACTGAAGCTTTCTTT
TRBD1	TRBJ1-6	18	TRBV7-8	.	CASSFVPGQGSYNSPLHF	TGTGCCAGCAGCTTCGTCCCGGGACAGGGCTCCTATAATTCACCCCTCCACTTT
.	TRBJ1-1	14	TRBV29-1	.	CSVLGLTGRLEAFF	TGCAGCGTTCTTGGTCTTACAGGGCGCCTTGAAGCTTTCTTT
TRBD1	TRBJ1-2	18	TRBV27	.	CASSFTRPIADRDYGYTF	TGTGCCAGCAGTTTCACCCGACCTATCGCTGACAGGGACTATGGCTACACCTTC